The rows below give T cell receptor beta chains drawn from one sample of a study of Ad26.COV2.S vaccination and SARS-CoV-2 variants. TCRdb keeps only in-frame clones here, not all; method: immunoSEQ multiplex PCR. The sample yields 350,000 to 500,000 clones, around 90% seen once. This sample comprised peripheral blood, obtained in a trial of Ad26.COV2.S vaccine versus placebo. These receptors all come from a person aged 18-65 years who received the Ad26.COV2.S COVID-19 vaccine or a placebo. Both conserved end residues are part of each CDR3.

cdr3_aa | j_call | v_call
CASSIRPNAEAFF | TRBJ1-1 | TRBV19
CASSLMALGGYNEQFF | TRBJ2-1 | TRBV7-3
CASSAPNRGPQNYGYTF | TRBJ1-2 | TRBV19
CASSTRTGRDNEQFF | TRBJ2-1 | TRBV19
CSASQQGVTYEQYF | TRBJ2-7 | TRBV20-1
CASGGALFHEQYF | TRBJ2-7 | TRBV6-5
CASSSQGGTEAFF | TRBJ1-1 | TRBV7-2
CSAEIGASEAFF | TRBJ1-1 | TRBV29-1
CASSLLSSLGEQFF | TRBJ2-1 | TRBV5-8
CASSPNSNQPQHF | TRBJ1-5 | TRBV18
CASRSGSTEAFF | TRBJ1-1 | TRBV28
CAISEWGGQGAREQYF | TRBJ2-7 | TRBV10-3
CASSPTTGVFNEQFF | TRBJ2-1 | TRBV9
CATSDSGTDTQYF | TRBJ2-3 | TRBV24-1
CASSPPLAVSGSEHEQFF | TRBJ2-1 | TRBV7-7
CASSSTGFGYTF | TRBJ1-2 | TRBV27
CASSSPGLALTDTQYF | TRBJ2-3 | TRBV27
CASSLASRLGLDTQYF | TRBJ2-3 | TRBV7-9
CSEMTGGGGYTF | TRBJ1-2 | TRBV29-1
CASSLGRGDAQHF | TRBJ1-5 | TRBV7-6
CASSLFKQPNEKLFF | TRBJ1-4 | TRBV7-2
CASSLWGAGEPQHF | TRBJ1-5 | TRBV28
CATSRVAGGRNQPQHF | TRBJ1-5 | TRBV15
CASRSKRISDSSYEQYF | TRBJ2-7 | TRBV28
CASSLAPPGDSLFPPTQYF | TRBJ2-3 | TRBV5-1
CSVEESGRLGETQYF | TRBJ2-5 | TRBV29-1
CAWSLGGNNEKLFF | TRBJ1-4 | TRBV30
CASSQLSGSSNEKLFF | TRBJ1-4 | TRBV4-1
CASSLTSSYEQYF | TRBJ2-7 | TRBV7-6
CASSPSGLAGNEQYF | TRBJ2-7 | TRBV18
CASSQGGRGGSYNEQFF | TRBJ2-1 | TRBV7-8
CATSRVVAGVWSYNEQFF | TRBJ2-1 | TRBV15
CASSLYPSGSPGELFF | TRBJ2-2 | TRBV28
CATSDSPGTSGYQETQYF | TRBJ2-5 | TRBV24-1
CASSLNSGTGQETQYF | TRBJ2-5 | TRBV27
CASSLTIRTLIPYNEQFF | TRBJ2-1 | TRBV5-4
CASSLGQGESYEQYF | TRBJ2-7 | TRBV18
CASSREYGGLGYEQYF | TRBJ2-7 | TRBV11-2
CASSQSTGGSYNEQFF | TRBJ2-1 | TRBV4-2
CASSRDRHNEQFF | TRBJ2-1 | TRBV7-3
CASSLSGSSYNEQFF | TRBJ2-1 | TRBV5-1
CASSLGETQYF | TRBJ2-5 | TRBV27
CASNWGYSGIRETQYF | TRBJ2-5 | TRBV2
CASSPIDRGRSGYTF | TRBJ1-2 | TRBV4-3
CASSRLGQGREPQHF | TRBJ1-5 | TRBV2
CASSSLAGWGTDTQYF | TRBJ2-3 | TRBV28
CASSSGQALKSQQYF | TRBJ2-7 | TRBV19
CASSLAGRTDNEQFF | TRBJ2-1 | TRBV5-4
CASSFELYEQYF | TRBJ2-7 | TRBV11-2
CASTQLGTSLGEQFF | TRBJ2-1 | TRBV7-9
CASSLLGFYEQYF | TRBJ2-7 | TRBV5-6
CASSMDGYEQFF | TRBJ2-1 | TRBV19
CASSRIFTDTQYF | TRBJ2-3 | TRBV19
CASSSGLAGGPDEQYF | TRBJ2-7 | TRBV7-8